The 21 T cell receptor beta chains in this list originate from one sample, sequenced in a study of blood T cell repertoires in COVID-19. Libraries were prepared by immunoSEQ multiplex PCR; TCRdb keeps only in-frame clonotypes and omits some of them. The sample has about 35,000 clones; roughly three quarters are singletons. The material sequenced was peripheral blood. The source is a human donor in a cohort sampled during active COVID-19.

A few counts support this clone. The chain couples TRBV19 to TRBJ1-2; 7 nucleotides align to TRBD1. From germline, CDR1 is LNHDA and CDR2 SQIVND (reference sequence). V was clipped by 5 bases and J by 8 bases; unmatched bases: 5. The length of the CDR3 is 12 residues. CDR3 protein: CASSPTGRGYTF. The CDR3 DNA reads as TGTGCCAGTAGTCCGACAGGGAGGGGCTACACCTTC. Full variable domain (remainder filled in from reference TRBV19 and TRBJ1-2): DGGITQSPKYLFRKEGQNVTLSCEQNLNHDAMYWYRQDPGQGLRLIYYSQIVNDFQKGDIAEGYSVSREKKESFPLTVTSAQKNPTAFYLCASSPTGRGYTFGSGTRLTVV.

This chain joins TRBV7-9 and TRBJ1-1; D gene uncertain. Germline V gene lookup returns CDR1 SEHNR and CDR2 FQNEAQ (reference sequence). V lost 1 base and J 9 bases, leaving 15 bases between the germline ends. The CDR3 sequence is 14 residues long. CDR3 nucleotide sequence: TGTGCCAGCAGCTTAGAAATAGCCCCAATTAAAGCTTTCTTT. This translates into CASSLEIAPIKAFF.

The chain joins TRBV28 to TRBJ1-1, with D possibly matching TRBD1 (6 bases). V lost 1 base to trimming and J lost 8 bases, with 14 bases between them. Germline V CDR1 and CDR2: MDHEN, SYDVKM. CDR3 length: 14 amino acids. This CDR3 is CASSLSLSRGEAFF. The CDR3 region has the DNA TGTGCCAGCAGTTTATCGCTCTCCAGGGGCGAAGCTTTCTTT.

The chain is built from TRBV15 and TRBJ2-3, with 9 bases aligning to TRBD1. CDR1 is LNHNV and CDR2 is YYDKDF in the germline V gene (reference sequence). V was pared by 6 bases and J by 10 bases, with 11 bases of the junction left unmatched. There are 14 residues in the CDR3. CDR3 region: CATRTGQGLMPQYF. The CDR3 coding sequence is TGTGCCACCAGGACGGGACAGGGCTTAATGCCGCAGTATTTT.

The J gene is TRBJ1-4, the V gene TRBV25-1, with 7 nucleotides matching TRBD1. Per germline, CDR1 MGHDK and CDR2 SYGVNS. V shed 8 bases and J 0 bases; nucleotides not matched to a gene: 15. The CDR3 length is 18 residues. The CDR3 DNA follows: TGTGCCAGCTCTACGCGAGGTCAAGGGGGCACAACTAATGAAAAACTGTTTTTT. Its protein is CASSTRGQGGTTNEKLFF.

This chain uses TRBV2 with TRBJ1-1; the match to TRBD1 covers 10 bases. Per germline, CDR1 SNHLY and CDR2 FYNNEI. The CDR3 covers 15 residues. After removal of 8 bases from V and 0 bases from J, the junction contained 6 bases not matched to a gene. The CDR3 reads CASGRDRGMNTEAFF. DNA for the CDR3: TGTGCCAGCGGCCGGGACAGGGGAATGAACACTGAAGCTTTCTTT.

The count of this clone is one. The gene calls are TRBV6-5 and TRBJ1-5; D is possibly TRBD1 (6 bases). The length of the CDR3 is 14 residues. CDR1 MNHEY and CDR2 SVGAGI come from the germline V gene. V dropped 7 bases and J dropped 2 bases, with 12 bases sitting between them. CDR3 DNA sequence: TGTGCCAGCATCCAGGGGAGCCGCAATCAGCCCCAGCATTTT. Translation gives CASIQGSRNQPQHF.

J is TRBJ2-2 and V is TRBV12-3 or TRBV12-4; D remains ambiguous. The CDR3 has 13 residues. V was cut by 5 bases and J by 4 bases, with 8 bases left in between. CDR3 protein: CASSPTRTGELFF. The CDR3 coding sequence is TGTGCCAGCAGTCCCACACGCACCGGGGAGCTGTTTTTT.

V and J are TRBV10-3 and TRBJ2-7; 8 bases match TRBD2. After removal of 6 bases from V and 0 bases from J, the junction contained 7 bases not matched to a gene. This CDR3 has 15 residues. Germline assignment: CDR1 ENHRY and CDR2 SYGVKD. CDR3 DNA sequence: TGTGCCATCAGCCGGGGGGGACTGGCCTCCTACGAGCAGTACTTC. Residues: CAISRGGLASYEQYF.

The J gene is TRBJ1-2, the V gene TRBV6-5; D uncertain. The germline V gene has CDR1 MNHEY and CDR2 SVGAGI. This CDR3 is 14 amino acids long. V gave up 0 bases and J gave up 8 bases, with 13 bases separating them. CDR3 protein: CASSYSKGRRGYTF. As DNA, the CDR3 is TGTGCCAGCAGTTACTCGAAAGGGAGGAGGGGCTACACCTTC.

The chain couples TRBV9 to TRBJ2-1; the D gene is possibly TRBD1 (5 bases). Trimming cost V 0 bases and J 6 bases, with 13 bases left between them. The CDR3 has 15 residues. In germline, CDR1 is SGDLS, CDR2 YYNGEE. The CDR3 spells CASSVVPQVTNEQFF. For the CDR3, the DNA is TGTGCCAGCAGCGTAGTCCCACAGGTAACCAATGAGCAGTTCTTC.

This sequence joins TRBV19 and TRBJ2-1, with 10 bases identical to TRBD2. With V trimmed by 4 bases and J by 10 bases, 13 bases remained unmatched. The length of the CDR3 is 16 residues. Germline assignment: CDR1 LNHDA and CDR2 SQIVND (reference sequence). This chain's CDR3 is CASSTRASGSVQEQFF. CDR3 DNA sequence: TGTGCCAGTAGTACCCGGGCTAGCGGGAGTGTCCAGGAGCAGTTCTTC.

The genes are TRBV30 and TRBJ2-5; TRBD1 aligns across 10 bases. CDR3 length: 14 residues. Germline V lookup: CDR1 GTSNPN, CDR2 SVGIG (reference sequence). The junction had 10 bases not matched to a gene; V was cut back by 5 bases and J by 7 bases. The CDR3 sequence is CAWRGTGVFGTQYF. The CDR3 DNA is TGTGCCTGGCGAGGGACAGGGGTCTTTGGGACCCAGTACTTC.

The CDR3 region has the DNA TGTGCCAGCAGCGTAAACCAGGCCCAGGGTAACTATGGCTACACCTTC. Its protein product is CASSVNQAQGNYGYTF. V usage is TRBV9 and J usage is TRBJ1-2; D might be TRBD1 (5 bases). Trimming stripped 1 base from V and 1 base from J, with 14 bases between. The CDR3 sequence is 16 residues long. Germline assignment: CDR1 SGDLS and CDR2 YYNGEE.

A note on this clone: Distinct nucleotide sequences in the sample also encode this CDR3. CDR3 protein: CASSLAGTGGGYTF. The CDR3 DNA is TGCGCCAGCAGCTTGGCAGGGACAGGGGGTGGCTACACCTTC. The V and J genes are TRBV5-1 and TRBJ1-2; TRBD1 agrees at 11 bases. CDR1 SGHRS and CDR2 YFSETQ come from the germline V gene. The CDR3 is 14 residues long. V was pared by 0 bases and J by 7 bases, with 2 bases of the junction left unmatched.

This chain uses TRBV6-5 with TRBJ2-3; 7 bases map to TRBD1. In germline, CDR1 is MNHEY, CDR2 SVGAGI. This CDR3 is 14 amino acids long. Trimming cost V 9 bases and J 2 bases; bases outside gene matches: 8. The CDR3 loop is CASSRQGPTDTQYF. CDR3 DNA sequence: TGTGCCAGTTCCCGACAGGGCCCCACAGATACGCAGTATTTT.

The rearrangement links TRBV19 to TRBJ2-4, with D perhaps TRBD1 (5 bases). The CDR3 is 16 residues long. Germline CDR1 and CDR2: LNHDA and SQIVND (reference sequence). Trimming took off 3 bases at V and 0 bases at J, with 12 bases between the two ends. The CDR3 region has the DNA TGTGCCAGTAGTATTCGCGCAGGGATAGCCAAAAACATTCAGTACTTC. It yields the protein CASSIRAGIAKNIQYF.

By sample fraction, this clone is medium-sized. This chain links TRBV6-5 with TRBJ1-5; no clear D. This CDR3 region has 12 residues. The V end was cut by 7 bases, the J end by 4 bases, with 8 bases between. The germline V gene has CDR1 MNHEY and CDR2 SVGAGI. CDR3 amino acids: CASTEGNQPQHF. In nucleotides, the CDR3 is TGTGCCAGCACGGAGGGAAATCAGCCCCAGCATTTT.

The chain links TRBV6-5 to TRBJ2-5; 7 bases line up with TRBD1. Germline V lookup: CDR1 MNHEY, CDR2 SVGAGI. V dropped 6 bases and J dropped 5; count of bases not matched to a gene: 9. This CDR3 spans 14 amino acids. CDR3 DNA sequence: TGTGCCAGCAGAAGACAGGGTTTCGGGGAGACCCAGTACTTC. As protein: CASRRQGFGETQYF.

The rearrangement uses TRBV18 and TRBJ2-3; 8 nucleotides match TRBD1. The V gene's germline CDR1 is KGHSH and CDR2 LQKENI. The J segment lost 7 bases and the V segment lost 3 bases, leaving 6 bases of the junction unmatched. This CDR3 has 14 amino acids. The DNA for the CDR3 is TGTGCCAGCTCACCCAGTCAGGGGGCTAATACGCAGTATTTT. It translates to CASSPSQGANTQYF.

This chain links TRBV6-6 with TRBJ2-3; tentatively, D is TRBD2 (5 bases). Germline loops: CDR1 MNHNY, CDR2 SVGAGI (reference sequence). CDR3 size: 15 residues. V was trimmed by 2 bases and J by 1 base, leaving 10 bases between them. For the CDR3, the DNA is TGTGCCAGCAGTTACCAGCACGGGGGCACAGATACGCAGTATTTT. Translation: CASSYQHGGTDTQYF.